This T cell receptor beta chain comes out of a study of beta chain features in type 1 diabetes. Across the study: Age, gender, cell numbers and subset yield matched between patients and controls. General study points: Shorter templates might be favored by PCR, equally in patients and controls. Across all four CD4+ subsets, people with type 1 diabetes showed modestly shorter TCRB CDR3s.

Every bit of the isolated RNA underwent reverse transcription, so sequencing read expressed TCRB transcripts. Method: immunoSEQ multiplex PCR; TCRdb's copy keeps in-frame clones and lacks some. The profile covers around 340,000 clones, with approximately 9.7% appearing a single time and more than 0.8% taken by the ten largest. This clone was counted a few times. What it binds is not known. Per germline, CDR1 SGHTA and CDR2 FQGNSA. The V and J ends lost 5 bases and 2 bases respectively, with 14 bases between them. This CDR3 is built from 15 residues. CD45RO/CCR7/CD25/CD127/CD95/CD27 staining was used to isolate CD4+ naive, central memory, regulatory and stem cell-like memory cells by sorting.

The chain has TRBV7-2 and TRBJ2-3; weak D call: TRBD1 (6 bases). Source material: central memory CD4+ T cells from blood. The receptor was derived from a man younger than 45 with type 1 diabetes. The CDR3 reads CASSPGWGLTDTQYF. DNA of the CDR3: TGTGCCAGCAGCCCAGGCTGGGGGCTCACAGATACGCAGTATTTT.